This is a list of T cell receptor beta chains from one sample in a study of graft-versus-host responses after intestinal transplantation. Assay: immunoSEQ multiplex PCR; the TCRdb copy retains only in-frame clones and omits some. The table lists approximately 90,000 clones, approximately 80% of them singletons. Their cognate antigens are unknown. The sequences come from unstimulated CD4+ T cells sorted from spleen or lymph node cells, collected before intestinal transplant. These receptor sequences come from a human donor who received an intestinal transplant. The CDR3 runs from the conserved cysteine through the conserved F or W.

CASGEGPAGTSYNEQFF	TRBV5-1
CAWSLGGRSTDTQYF	TRBV30
CASSDSIGTSGVTDTQYF	TRBV6-4
CASSSQGGGQPQHF	TRBV6-1
CASSRTVSNQPQHF	TRBV7-2
CASSQVGTGGSYGYTF	TRBV4-1
CASSRRDNEQFF	TRBV7-9
CSVISGYDIQYF	TRBV29-1
CASSFLGQGTEKLFF	TRBV5-1
CATSRGVWQETQYF	TRBV15
CASSFYTGVGETQYF	TRBV5-1
CASSQDRYEQYF	TRBV4-2
CASGLLPGQGQYEQYF	TRBV28
CSVDRGNYGYTF	TRBV29-1
CASRTSGGTHEQYF	TRBV2
CASSRTSGGYNEQFF	TRBV7-2
CASGTNSYEQYF	TRBV9
CASTERSANEKLFF	TRBV6-5
CASSRHRTGGEYNSPLHF	TRBV27
CASSFGGLNIFEQYF	TRBV28
CASSVDRDSPLHF	TRBV6-4
CAWRGRAGSRTGELFF	TRBV30
CASSYGQGVGNEQFF	TRBV6-6
CASRSGGAGYYEQYF	TRBV19
CASRTGQVGSYEQYF	TRBV6-5
CASSQNQPQHF	TRBV28
CASSLGLAGKVNEQFF	TRBV5-5
CAWSATQGREQYF	TRBV30
CASSQDPPTSRHNEQFF	TRBV4-2
CASKSGVSYNEQFF	TRBV19
CASSIDGAGGATETQYF	TRBV19
CASSGPGQTYEQYF	TRBV28
CASSFPRSAGQPQHF	TRBV28
CATSRGQGGNTEAFF	TRBV15
CASSLWPGGVSGSGSTGELFF	TRBV28
CASRTDSLTYEQYF	TRBV6-5
CSVEGGTGVAEKLFF	TRBV29-1
CASSLETGEEKLFF	TRBV5-6
CASSLQTNTEAFF	TRBV5-1
CASSRGTVDNEKLFF	TRBV2